This T cell receptor (beta chain) was recorded in a study of blood T cell repertoires in COVID-19. Whole-study context: COVID-19 samples, acute and convalescent, were from the United States, Italy and Spain.

Using immunoSEQ multiplex PCR, the repertoire was profiled, and TCRdb retains in-frame clones only, with some absent. The table shows 65,000 to 90,000 clones, with 75% to 85% occurring only once. The sequence was obtained from a woman aged 80 or over with acute or convalescent COVID-19. The sample taken for sequencing was peripheral blood.

In nucleotides, the CDR3 is TGTGCCAGCAGTGATTTAGGGGGCCCACTAGGAGATACGCAGTATTTT. It translates to CASSDLGGPLGDTQYF. The gene calls are TRBV6-1 and TRBJ2-3, with 7 bases that match TRBD1. V trimming: 3 bases; J trimming: 5 bases; junction bases outside the gene matches: 11. This CDR3 spans 16 amino acids. Germline assignment: CDR1 MNHNS and CDR2 SASEGT.